The 13 T cell receptor beta chains below were found in one sample sequenced in a study of radiotherapy plus CTLA-4 blockade in lung cancer. Assay: immunoSEQ multiplex PCR; the TCRdb copy retains only in-frame clones and omits some. Among tens of thousands of clones listed, roughly 85% were seen once. Here the sequenced sample was peripheral blood, taken from a patient treated with radiotherapy plus ipilimumab. The receptors shown here come from a human donor with non-small cell lung cancer whose response to radiotherapy plus ipilimumab could not be evaluated.

This clone turned up a few times. This chain uses TRBV6-5 with TRBJ2-2; 11 bases line up with TRBD2. Germline lookup yields CDR1 MNHEY and CDR2 SVGAGI. The J segment lost 3 bases and the V segment lost 7 bases, leaving 4 bases of the junction unmatched. CDR3 length equals 15 residues. CDR3 nucleotide sequence: TGTGCCAGCACCGGGACTAGCGGATACACCGGGGAGCTGTTTTTT. Protein sequence: CASTGTSGYTGELFF.

The chain is built from TRBV28 and TRBJ2-2; 11 nucleotides match TRBD2. There are 19 residues in the CDR3. With V trimmed by 8 bases and J by 1 base, 15 bases remained unmatched. Germline assignment: CDR1 MDHEN and CDR2 SYDVKM. CDR3 DNA sequence: TGTGCCAGCGACCCCCCGGGACTAGCGGAGGGGGAGAACACCGGGGAGCTGTTTTTT. As protein: CASDPPGLAEGENTGELFF. Looking up the rest from reference TRBV28 and TRBJ2-2 gives the full variable domain: DVKVTQSSRYLVKRTGEKVFLECVQDMDHENMFWYRQDPGLGLRLIYFSYDVKMKEKGDIPEGYSVSREKKERFSLILESASTNQTSMYLCASDPPGLAEGENTGELFFGEGSRLTVL.

The V gene is TRBV5-6, the J gene TRBJ1-1; D gene ambiguous. The CDR3 has 15 amino acids. Germline V gene lookup returns CDR1 SGHDT and CDR2 YYEEEE. With 3 bases removed from V and 0 bases from J, the gap between germline ends came to 12 bases. This CDR3 reads CASSWGVGLNTEAFF. DNA of the CDR3: TGTGCCAGCAGCTGGGGAGTAGGGCTGAACACTGAAGCTTTCTTT.

This clone was seen more than once but under ten times. The chain combines TRBV6-5 with TRBJ2-7; D might be TRBD1 (5 bases). V gave up 6 bases and J gave up 2 bases, with 8 bases separating them. Germline values: CDR1 MNHEY, CDR2 SVGAGI. The CDR3 contains 12 residues. CDR3 in amino acids: CASRTTAYEQYF. CDR3 nucleotide sequence: TGTGCCAGCAGAACGACAGCCTACGAGCAGTACTTC.

This chain connects TRBV6-7 to TRBJ2-3; 8 bases align to TRBD2. TRBV6-7 is placed among ORFs of uncertain function. This CDR3 has 13 residues. V gave up 6 bases and J gave up 9 bases; unmatched junction bases: 8. The CDR3 spells CASRDLTSGTQYF. The DNA of the CDR3 is TGTGCCAGCAGAGACCTAACTAGCGGAACGCAGTATTTT.

This chain joins TRBV27 and TRBJ2-2, with D possibly matching TRBD1 (5 bases). V dropped 3 bases and J dropped 1 base, with 12 bases sitting between them. In germline, CDR1 is MNHEY, CDR2 SMNVEV (reference sequence). The CDR3 sequence is 16 residues long. CDR3 DNA sequence: TGTGCCAGCAGTTTGGTCCAGACAGTGAACACCGGGGAGCTGTTTTTT. Translating gives CASSLVQTVNTGELFF.

J is TRBJ1-5 and V is TRBV28, with 7 bases lining up with TRBD1. The CDR3 has 15 residues. Germline CDR1 is MDHEN and CDR2 is SYDVKM. V shed 1 base, J shed 6 bases, and the junction held 6 bases outside the gene matches. The CDR3, as DNA: TGTGCCAGCAGTTTATCGGCAGGGGGAACTCAGCCCCAGCATTTT. This gives the protein CASSLSAGGTQPQHF.

The chain has TRBV5-1 and TRBJ2-3; 9 nucleotides align to TRBD2. Trimming took 4 bases from V and 4 from J; bases not matched to a gene: 13. Per germline, CDR1 SGHRS and CDR2 YFSETQ. The CDR3 extends over 17 amino acids. The CDR3 region has the DNA TGCGCCAGCAGCCAAAGGCTTAGCGGGAGTATTGCAGATACGCAGTATTTT. It is translated as CASSQRLSGSIADTQYF.

The chain links TRBV9 to TRBJ1-1; TRBD1 aligns across 10 bases. The CDR3 covers 17 residues. J was trimmed by 0 bases and V by 1 base; bases with no gene match: 6. The V gene's germline CDR1 is SGDLS and CDR2 YYNGEE. The CDR3 region is CASSVNRDRGLNTEAFF. The CDR3 DNA reads TGTGCCAGCAGCGTAAATCGGGACAGGGGATTGAACACTGAAGCTTTCTTT.

The table lists this clone with a few counts. The chain uses TRBV7-9 and TRBJ1-2; 8 bases agree with TRBD1. CDR3 length: 15 residues. J was trimmed by 4 bases and V by 4 bases; bases with no gene match: 8. Germline assignment: CDR1 SEHNR and CDR2 FQNEAQ (reference sequence). The CDR3 region is CASSSGTGETYGYTF. The CDR3 DNA reads as TGTGCCAGCAGCTCTGGGACAGGAGAGACCTATGGCTACACCTTC. The full variable domain, in which reference TRBV7-9 and TRBJ1-2 provide the parts outside the CDR3, is DTGVSQNPRHKITKRGQNVTFRCDPISEHNRLYWYRQTLGQGPEFLTYFQNEAQLEKSRLLSDRFSAERPKGSFSTLEIQRTEQGDSAMYLCASSSGTGETYGYTFGSGTRLTVV.

The chain combines TRBV19 with TRBJ2-2; weak D call: TRBD2 (6 bases). The V end was cut by 9 bases, the J end by 1 base, with 12 bases between. CDR3 size: 14 residues. Germline values: CDR1 LNHDA, CDR2 SQIVND (reference sequence). Here the CDR3 DNA reads TGTGCCAGCTCCCGGCGGGAGAACACCGGGGAGCTGTTTTTT. Translated, it gives CASSRRENTGELFF.

V is TRBV18 and J is TRBJ1-5, with 9 bases aligning to TRBD1. The CDR3 sequence is 16 residues long. V gave up 6 bases and J gave up 5 bases; unmatched junction bases: 11. CDR1 is KGHSH, CDR2 LQKENI, per germline. The CDR3 protein is CASSQTGQGKYQPQHF. As DNA, the CDR3 is TGTGCCAGCTCGCAGACTGGACAGGGGAAATATCAGCCCCAGCATTTT.

J is TRBJ2-7 and V is TRBV11-2, with 11 bases lining up with TRBD1. V lost 5 bases and J lost 3; bases outside the gene matches: 9. This CDR3 has 16 residues. Per the germline V gene, CDR1 is SGHAT and CDR2 is FQNNGV. The CDR3 region is CASSHLRGQGGYEQYF. CDR3 coding DNA: TGTGCCAGCAGCCACTTAAGGGGACAGGGGGGCTACGAGCAGTACTTC.